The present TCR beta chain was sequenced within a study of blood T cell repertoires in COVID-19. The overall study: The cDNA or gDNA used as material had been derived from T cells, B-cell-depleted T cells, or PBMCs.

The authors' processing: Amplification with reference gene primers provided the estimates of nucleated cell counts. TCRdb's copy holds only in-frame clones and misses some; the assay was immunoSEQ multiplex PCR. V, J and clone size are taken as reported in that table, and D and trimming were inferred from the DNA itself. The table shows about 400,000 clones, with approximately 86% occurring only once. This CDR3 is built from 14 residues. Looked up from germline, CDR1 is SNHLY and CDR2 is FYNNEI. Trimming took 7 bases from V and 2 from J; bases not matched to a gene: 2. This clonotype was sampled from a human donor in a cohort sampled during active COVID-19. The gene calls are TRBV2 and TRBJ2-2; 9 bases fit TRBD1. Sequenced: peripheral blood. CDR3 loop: CASKTGGNTGELFF. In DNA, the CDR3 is TGTGCCAGCAAGACAGGGGGAAACACCGGGGAGCTGTTTTTT.